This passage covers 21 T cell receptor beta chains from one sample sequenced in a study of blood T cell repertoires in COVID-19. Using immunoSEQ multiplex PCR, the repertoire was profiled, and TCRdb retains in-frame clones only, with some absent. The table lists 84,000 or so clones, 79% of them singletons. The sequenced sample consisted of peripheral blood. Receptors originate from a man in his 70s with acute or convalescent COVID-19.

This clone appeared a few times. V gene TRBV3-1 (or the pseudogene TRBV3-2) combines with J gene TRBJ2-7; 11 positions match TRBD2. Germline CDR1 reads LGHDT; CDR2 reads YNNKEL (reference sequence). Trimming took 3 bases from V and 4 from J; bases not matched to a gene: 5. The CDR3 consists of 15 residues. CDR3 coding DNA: TGTGCCAGCAGCCATGCTGGGACTAGCGGTTACGAGCAGTACTTC. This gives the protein CASSHAGTSGYEQYF.

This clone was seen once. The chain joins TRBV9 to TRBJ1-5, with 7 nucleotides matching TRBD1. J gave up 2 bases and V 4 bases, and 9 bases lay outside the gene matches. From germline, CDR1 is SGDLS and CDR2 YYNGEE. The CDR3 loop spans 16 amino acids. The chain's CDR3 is CASSSGLGQGNQPQHF. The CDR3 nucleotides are TGTGCCAGCAGCTCAGGACTCGGACAGGGCAATCAGCCCCAGCATTTT.

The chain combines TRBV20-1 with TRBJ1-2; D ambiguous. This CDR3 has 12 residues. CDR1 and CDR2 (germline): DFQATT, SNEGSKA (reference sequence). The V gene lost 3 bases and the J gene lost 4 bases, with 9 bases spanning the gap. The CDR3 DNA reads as TGCAGTGCTAGTACTGGGCCCTATGGCTACACCTTC. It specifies CSASTGPYGYTF.

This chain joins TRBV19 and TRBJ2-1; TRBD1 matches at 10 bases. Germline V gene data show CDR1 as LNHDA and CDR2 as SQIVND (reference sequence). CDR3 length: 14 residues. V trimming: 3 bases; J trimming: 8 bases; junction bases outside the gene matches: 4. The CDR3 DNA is TGTGCCAGTAGTATCGACAGGGGGCGGGATGAGCAGTTCTTC. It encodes CASSIDRGRDEQFF.

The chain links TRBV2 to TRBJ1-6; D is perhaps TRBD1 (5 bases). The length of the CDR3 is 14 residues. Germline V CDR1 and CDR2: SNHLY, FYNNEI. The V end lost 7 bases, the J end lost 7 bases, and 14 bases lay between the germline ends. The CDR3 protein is CASKLQGVNSPLHF. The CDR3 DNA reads TGTGCCAGCAAGCTCCAGGGCGTCAATTCACCCCTCCACTTT.

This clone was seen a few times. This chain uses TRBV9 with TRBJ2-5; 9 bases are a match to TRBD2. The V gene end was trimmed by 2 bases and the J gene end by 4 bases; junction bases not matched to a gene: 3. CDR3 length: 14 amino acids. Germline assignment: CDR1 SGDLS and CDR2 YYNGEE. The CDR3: CASSVTRGGETQYF. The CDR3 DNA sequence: TGTGCCAGCAGCGTCACGCGGGGGGGAGAGACCCAGTACTTC.

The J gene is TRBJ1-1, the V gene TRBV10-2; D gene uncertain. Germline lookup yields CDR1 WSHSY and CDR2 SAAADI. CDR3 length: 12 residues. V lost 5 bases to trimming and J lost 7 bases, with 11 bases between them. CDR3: CASSLAAFEAFF. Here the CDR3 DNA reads TGCGCCAGCAGTCTGGCAGCGTTTGAAGCTTTCTTT.

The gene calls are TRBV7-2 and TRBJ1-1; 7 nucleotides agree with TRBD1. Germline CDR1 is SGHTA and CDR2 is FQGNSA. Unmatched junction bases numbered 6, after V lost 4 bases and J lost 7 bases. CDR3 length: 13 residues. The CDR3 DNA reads TGTGCCAGCAGCTCGACAGGGATTTTTGAAGCTTTCTTT. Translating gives CASSSTGIFEAFF.

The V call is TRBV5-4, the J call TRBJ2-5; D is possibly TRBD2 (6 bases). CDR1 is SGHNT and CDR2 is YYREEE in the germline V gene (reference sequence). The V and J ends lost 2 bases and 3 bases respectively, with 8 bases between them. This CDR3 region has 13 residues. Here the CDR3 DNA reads TGTGCCAGCAGCTTTAGCGGAGAAGAGACCCAGTACTTC. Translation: CASSFSGEETQYF.

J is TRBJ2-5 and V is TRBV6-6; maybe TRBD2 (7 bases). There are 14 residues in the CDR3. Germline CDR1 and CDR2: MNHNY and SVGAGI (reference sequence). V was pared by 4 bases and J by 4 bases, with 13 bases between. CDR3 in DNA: TGTGCCAGCAGTTCCTCGGCGGGGGCAGAGACCCAGTACTTC. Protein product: CASSSSAGAETQYF.

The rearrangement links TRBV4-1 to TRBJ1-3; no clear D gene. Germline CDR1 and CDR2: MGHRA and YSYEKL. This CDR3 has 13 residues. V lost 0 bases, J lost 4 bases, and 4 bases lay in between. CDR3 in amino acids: CASSQEHGNTIYF. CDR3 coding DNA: TGCGCCAGCAGCCAAGAACACGGAAACACCATATATTTT.

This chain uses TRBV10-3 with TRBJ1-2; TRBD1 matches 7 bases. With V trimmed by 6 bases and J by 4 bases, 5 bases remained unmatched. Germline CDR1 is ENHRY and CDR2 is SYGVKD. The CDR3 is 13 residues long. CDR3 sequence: CAISRDSIYGYTF. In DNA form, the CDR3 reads TGTGCCATCAGCCGGGACAGTATCTATGGCTACACCTTC.

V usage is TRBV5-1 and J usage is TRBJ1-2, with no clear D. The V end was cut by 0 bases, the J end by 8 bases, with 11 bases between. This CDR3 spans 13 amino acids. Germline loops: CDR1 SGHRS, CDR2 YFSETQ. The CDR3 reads CASSLDPFGGYTF. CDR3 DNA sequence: TGCGCCAGCAGCTTGGACCCCTTCGGGGGCTACACCTTC. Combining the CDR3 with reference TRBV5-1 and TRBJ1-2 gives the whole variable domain KAGVTQTPRYLIKTRGQQVTLSCSPISGHRSVSWYQQTPGQGLQFLFEYFSETQRNKGNFPGRFSGRQFSNSRSEMNVSTLELGDSALYLCASSLDPFGGYTFGSGTRLTVV.

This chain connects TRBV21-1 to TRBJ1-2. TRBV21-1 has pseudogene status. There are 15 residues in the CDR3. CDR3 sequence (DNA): TGTGCCAGCAGCAAAGACGGCGGGTTTCAAGATGGCTACACCTTC. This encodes CASSKDGGFQDGYTF.

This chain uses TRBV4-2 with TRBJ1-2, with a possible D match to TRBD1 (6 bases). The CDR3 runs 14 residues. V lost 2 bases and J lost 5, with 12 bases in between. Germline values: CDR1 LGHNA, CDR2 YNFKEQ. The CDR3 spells CASSQQTGKYGYTF. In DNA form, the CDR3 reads TGTGCCAGCAGCCAACAGACAGGCAAGTATGGCTACACCTTC.

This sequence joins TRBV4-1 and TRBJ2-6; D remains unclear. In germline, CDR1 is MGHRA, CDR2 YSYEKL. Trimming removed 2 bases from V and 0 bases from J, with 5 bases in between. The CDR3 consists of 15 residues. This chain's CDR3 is CASSQSSSGANVLTF. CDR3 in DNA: TGCGCCAGCAGCCAAAGTAGCTCTGGGGCCAACGTCCTGACTTTC.

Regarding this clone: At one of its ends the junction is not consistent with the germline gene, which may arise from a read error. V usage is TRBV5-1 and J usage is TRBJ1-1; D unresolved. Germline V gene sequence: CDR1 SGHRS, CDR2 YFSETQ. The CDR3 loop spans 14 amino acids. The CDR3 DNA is TGCGTCAGCAGCCCTACTGTTATGAACACTGAAGCTTTCTTT. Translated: CVSSPTVMNTEAFF.

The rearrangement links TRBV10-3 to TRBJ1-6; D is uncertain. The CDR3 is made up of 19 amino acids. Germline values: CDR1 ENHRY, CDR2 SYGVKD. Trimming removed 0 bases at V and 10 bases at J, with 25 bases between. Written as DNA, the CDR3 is TGTGCCATCAGTGAGTCAAGCGGATTTATGACCGCTACTTCATCACCCCTCCACTTT. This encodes CAISESSGFMTATSSPLHF.

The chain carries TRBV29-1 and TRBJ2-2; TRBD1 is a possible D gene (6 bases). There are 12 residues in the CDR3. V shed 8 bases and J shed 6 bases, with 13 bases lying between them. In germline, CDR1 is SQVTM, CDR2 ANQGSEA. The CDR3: CSIVGQSGELFF. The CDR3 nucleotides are TGCAGCATAGTTGGACAGTCCGGGGAGCTGTTTTTT.

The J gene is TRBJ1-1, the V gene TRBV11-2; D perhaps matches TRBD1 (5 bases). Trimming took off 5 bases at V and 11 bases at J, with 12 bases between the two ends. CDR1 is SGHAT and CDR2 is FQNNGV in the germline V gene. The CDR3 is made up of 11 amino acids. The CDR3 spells CASSLRGWAFF. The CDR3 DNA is TGTGCCAGCAGCCTTAGGGGTTGGGCTTTCTTT.

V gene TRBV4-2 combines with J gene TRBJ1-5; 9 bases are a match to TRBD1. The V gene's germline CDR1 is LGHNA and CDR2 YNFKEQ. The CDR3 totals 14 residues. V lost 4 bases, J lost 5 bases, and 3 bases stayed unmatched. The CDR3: CASSLDRGDQPQHF. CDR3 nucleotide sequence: TGTGCCAGCAGCCTCGACAGGGGGGATCAGCCCCAGCATTTT.